This T cell receptor (beta chain) is drawn from a study of regulatory T cells in long-lasting Graves disease. The time point: newly diagnosed GD, antithyroid drugs for less than 3 months. From RNA extracted from PBMCs, the TCR library was made. Study findings and constraints: TCR diversity was lower in persistent than newly diagnosed Graves' disease.

On this clonotype: Its specificity is unknown.

This CDR3 has 12 amino acids. The ends were cut back, 5 bases at V and 7 bases at J, with 9 bases in the middle. Germline-derived CDR1 and CDR2 are SGHAT and FQNNGV. Combining iRepertoire HTBI primers with Arm-PCR of CDR3 regions, the authors built TCR beta libraries. TCRdb called the multiplex PCR reads again in MiXCR, with one record for every CDR3 protein. Of a few hundred thousand distinct CDR3 sequences detected, over 9.5% appear once; the ten largest clones hold around 18%. The same specimen was also included in a second study, on T cells in Graves' hyperthyroidism and ophthalmopathy. Per that study: Diagnosis of hyperthyroidism was new in patients aged 18 to 65, and its duration was under 2 months. The HTBI primer set drove a first-round RT-PCR of the TCR CDR3. Using 13 V-J features, a model discriminated ophthalmopathy from stable hyperthyroidism.

The receptor's source is a woman between 18 and 29 years old with Graves disease. The sequencing used peripheral blood mononuclear cells (PBMCs), collected at new diagnosis, from a patient treated with antithyroid drugs. V usage is TRBV11-2 and J usage is TRBJ2-1; no reliable D call. The CDR3 DNA sequence: TGTGCCAGCAGCCCTCAGTTGAATGAGCAGTTCTTC. Its translation is CASSPQLNEQFF.